These T cell receptor beta chains were read from a single sample in a study of breast tumors, draining lymph nodes, adjacent tissues. From the multiplex PCR reads, TCRdb called clonotypes with MiXCR, one entry per CDR3 protein. The profile shows 170,000 or so distinct CDR3 sequences, roughly a third of them singletons. Material for sequencing was axillary lymph node tissue. The receptors derive from a female donor with breast cancer. Some clones in this sample may be carry-over from other donors' samples. CDR3s include the opening cysteine and the closing phenylalanine or tryptophan. A D gene is named only where the DNA matches it firmly. Clone size, where shown, is once, few, many, or a class for clones that have expanded.

>TRBV7-3|TRBJ2-2|TRBD2|once
CASSRGGRAGELFF
>TRBV5-6|TRBJ2-5|TRBD2|many
CASSPPWGTSGRETQYF
>TRBV19|TRBJ2-1|.|many
CASSIGYPYNEQFF
>TRBV19|TRBJ1-2|TRBD1|many
CASSIIGQGHYGYTF
>TRBV3-2|TRBJ2-5|.|few
CASSQAVGRKGETQYF
>TRBV6-5|TRBJ2-1|.|few
CASSHQDRGEQFF
>TRBV20-1|TRBJ2-7|TRBD2|many
CSASRFPTSGFYEQYF
>TRBV2|TRBJ1-2|TRBD1|many
CASTGNRGDYGYTF
>TRBV10-3|TRBJ1-2|TRBD1|many
CAIRARDRGVYTF
>TRBV20-1|TRBJ2-5|TRBD2|many
CSARDPARGGGETQYF
>TRBV14|TRBJ1-2|.|many
CASSRSRDGYTF
>TRBV5-8|TRBJ2-5|.|many
CASSSAGGGETQYF
>TRBV7-6|TRBJ2-5|.|many
CASSLSVSLPETQYF
>TRBV6-6|TRBJ2-7|.|many
CASSYNRGRSSYEQYF
>TRBV19|TRBJ1-3|.|many
CASSIGNRVIGNTIYF
>TRBV4-2|TRBJ1-2|.|many
CASSQDGQGYGYTF
>TRBV12-3/TRBV12-4|TRBJ1-6|.|many
CASSSELGNSPLHF
>TRBV2|TRBJ2-2|.|.
CASRAEPGTGELFF
>TRBV6-5|TRBJ2-3|TRBD2|.
CASSDRLAGVPDSQYF
>TRBV4-2|TRBJ2-1|TRBD1|many
CASSQTTGGADNEQFF
>TRBV12-3/TRBV12-4|TRBJ2-7|.|many
CASSLSLTDAYEQYF
>TRBV30|TRBJ2-1|.|few
CAWSVRWAYSYNEQFF
>TRBV20-1|TRBJ2-5|TRBD2|many
CSASPISGTTAQETQYF
>TRBV13|TRBJ1-4|.|.
CASSLGLAGSGEKLFF
>TRBV12-3/TRBV12-4|TRBJ1-2|TRBD1|many
CASSYIGTGGYTF
>TRBV29-1|TRBJ1-2|.|many
CSVEGRGANYGYTF
>TRBV2|TRBJ2-7|TRBD1|many
CASTITGGWNEQYF
>TRBV20-1|TRBJ2-5|.|many
CSAPGQKETQCF
>TRBV2|TRBJ2-1|.|.
CASGTGTASYNERFF
>TRBV27|TRBJ1-6|.|many
CASSLSQGLTPLHF
>TRBV4-1|TRBJ2-2|.|many
CASSHPTGPGELFF
>TRBV20-1|TRBJ1-5|.|many
CSASLSNQPQHF
>TRBV2|TRBJ1-3|.|many
CASSSLIYSGNTIYF
>TRBV4-1|TRBJ2-2|TRBD2|many
CASSPLGEGKYTNTGELFF
>TRBV7-6|TRBJ2-2|TRBD2|many
CASRLLAGDTGELFF
>TRBV20-1|TRBJ2-2|TRBD2|many
CSASPSGASNTGELFF
>TRBV6-5|TRBJ2-1|TRBD1|.
CASSHLGGREQFF
>TRBV2|TRBJ2-3|TRBD2|many
CASRPNSGGFADTQYF
>TRBV6-2/TRBV6-3|TRBJ2-7|TRBD2|few
CASSPAGVREQYF
>TRBV20-1|TRBJ1-2|.|many
CSAPELGYTF
>TRBV6-1|TRBJ1-5|.|few
CASSKMGQGNQPQHF
>TRBV3-1|TRBJ1-6|.|.
CASSQGGSYSSPLHF
>TRBV12-3/TRBV12-4|TRBJ2-6|.|.
CASSSANYGANVLTF
>TRBV19|TRBJ1-2|.|many
CASSMVQVNYGYTF
>TRBV12-3/TRBV12-4|TRBJ2-2|.|many
CASSFGGVNTGELFF
>TRBV7-2|TRBJ1-3|.|many
CASSLEASFSGNTIYF
>TRBV7-9|TRBJ1-3|.|many
CASSLTRGSGNTIYF
>TRBV19|TRBJ1-4|.|few
CASSPGPNEKLFF
>TRBV7-2|TRBJ2-5|.|.
CASSLGQGGQPQYF
>TRBV9|TRBJ2-4|TRBD2|.
CASSESGGAIQYF
>TRBV2|TRBJ2-5|TRBD1|.
CARGGTGGLWETQYF
>TRBV20-1|TRBJ1-1|TRBD1|.
CSAPTGAAEAFF
>TRBV20-1|TRBJ1-5|.|many
CSAIKGNNQPQHF
>TRBV9|TRBJ1-2|.|many
CASSRSVVLGYTF
>TRBV19|TRBJ2-6|.|many
CASSISLVANVLTF
>TRBV10-2|TRBJ2-1|TRBD1|.
CASSRDRPYDEQFF
>TRBV7-6|TRBJ1-4|.|.
CASSLAPSSYNEKLFF
>TRBV6-1|TRBJ2-7|TRBD2|.
CASSEVGLAYEQYF